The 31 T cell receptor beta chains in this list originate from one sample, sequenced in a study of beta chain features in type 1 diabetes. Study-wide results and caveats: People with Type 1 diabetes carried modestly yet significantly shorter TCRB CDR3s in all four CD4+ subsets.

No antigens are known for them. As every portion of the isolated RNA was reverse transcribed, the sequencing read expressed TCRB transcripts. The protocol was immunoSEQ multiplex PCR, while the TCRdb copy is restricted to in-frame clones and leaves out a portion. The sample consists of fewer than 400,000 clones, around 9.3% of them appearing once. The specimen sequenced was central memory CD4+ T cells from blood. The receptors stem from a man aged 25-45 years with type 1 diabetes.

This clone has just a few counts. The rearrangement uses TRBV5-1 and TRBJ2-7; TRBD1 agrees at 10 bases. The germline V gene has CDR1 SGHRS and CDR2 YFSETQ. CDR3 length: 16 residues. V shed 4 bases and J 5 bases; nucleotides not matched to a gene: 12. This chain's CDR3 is CASSVGQGVGLDEQYF. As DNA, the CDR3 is TGCGCCAGCAGCGTCGGACAGGGGGTGGGTCTGGACGAGCAGTACTTC.

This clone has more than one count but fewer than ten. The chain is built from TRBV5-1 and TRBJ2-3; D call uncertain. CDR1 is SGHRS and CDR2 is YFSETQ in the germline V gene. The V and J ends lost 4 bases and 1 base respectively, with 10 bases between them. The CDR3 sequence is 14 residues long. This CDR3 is CASSLGFRTDTQYF. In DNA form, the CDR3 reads TGCGCCAGCAGCCTAGGCTTCCGCACAGATACGCAGTATTTT.

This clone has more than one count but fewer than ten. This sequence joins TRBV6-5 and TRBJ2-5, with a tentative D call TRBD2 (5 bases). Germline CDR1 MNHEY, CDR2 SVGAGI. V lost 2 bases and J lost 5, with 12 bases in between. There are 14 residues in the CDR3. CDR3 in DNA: TGTGCCAGCAGTTACCGACCGGGGTCGGAGACCCAGTACTTC. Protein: CASSYRPGSETQYF.

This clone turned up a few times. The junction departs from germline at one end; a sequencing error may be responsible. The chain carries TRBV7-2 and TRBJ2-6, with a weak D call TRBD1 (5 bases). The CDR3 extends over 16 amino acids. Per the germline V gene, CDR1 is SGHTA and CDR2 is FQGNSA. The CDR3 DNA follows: TGCGCCAGCAGCCGCATAGACAGCGTTGGGGCCAACGTCCTGACTTTC. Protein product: CASSRIDSVGANVLTF.

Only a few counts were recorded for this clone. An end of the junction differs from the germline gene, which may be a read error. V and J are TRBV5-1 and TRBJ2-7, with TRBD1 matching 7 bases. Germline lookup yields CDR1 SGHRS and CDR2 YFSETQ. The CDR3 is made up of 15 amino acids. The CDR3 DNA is TGCGCCAGCAGGTTGGATAAGGACAGGACCTACGAGCAGTACTTC. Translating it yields CASRLDKDRTYEQYF.

DNA for the CDR3: TGTGCCTGGAGTGTATTGGACAGGGACACTGAAGCTTTCTTT. As protein: CAWSVLDRDTEAFF. The chain is built from TRBV30 and TRBJ1-1, with 8 bases aligning to TRBD1. V dropped 0 bases and J dropped 3; count of bases not matched to a gene: 3. CDR1 GTSNPN and CDR2 SVGIG come from the germline V gene (reference sequence). The CDR3 sequence is 14 residues long.

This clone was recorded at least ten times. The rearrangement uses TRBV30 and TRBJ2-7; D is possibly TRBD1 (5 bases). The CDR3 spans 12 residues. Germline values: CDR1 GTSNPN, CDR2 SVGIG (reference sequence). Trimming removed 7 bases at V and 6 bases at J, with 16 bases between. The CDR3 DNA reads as TGTGCCTCCGGCCAAGGGGCCCGCGAGCAGTACTTC. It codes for CASGQGAREQYF.

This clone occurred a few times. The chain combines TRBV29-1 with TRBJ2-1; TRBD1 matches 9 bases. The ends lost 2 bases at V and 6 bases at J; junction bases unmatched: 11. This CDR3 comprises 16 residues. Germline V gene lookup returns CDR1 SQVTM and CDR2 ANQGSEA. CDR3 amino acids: CSVEPQAGTGLNEQFF. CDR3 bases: TGCAGCGTTGAACCACAGGCAGGGACAGGGCTCAATGAGCAGTTCTTC.

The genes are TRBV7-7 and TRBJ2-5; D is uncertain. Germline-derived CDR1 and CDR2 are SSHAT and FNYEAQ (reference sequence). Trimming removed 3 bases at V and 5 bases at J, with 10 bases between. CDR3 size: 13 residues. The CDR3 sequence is CASSFSRSETQYF. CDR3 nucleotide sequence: TGTGCCAGCAGCTTCTCCCGTTCCGAGACCCAGTACTTC.

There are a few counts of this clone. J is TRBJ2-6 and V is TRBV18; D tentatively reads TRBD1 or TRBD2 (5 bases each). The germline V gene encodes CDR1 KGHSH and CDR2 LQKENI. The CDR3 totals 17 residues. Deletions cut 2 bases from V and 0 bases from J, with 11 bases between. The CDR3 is CASSPLGVISGANVLTF. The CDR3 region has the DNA TGTGCCAGCTCACCATTGGGGGTAATCTCTGGGGCCAACGTCCTGACTTTC.

In DNA form, the CDR3 reads TGTGCCAGTAGTATACGTGGCTTGTTGGCGACAGGGATTTACAATGAGCAGTTCTTC. Protein sequence: CASSIRGLLATGIYNEQFF. The rearrangement links TRBV19 to TRBJ2-1, with 7 bases aligning to TRBD1. Trimming at V came to 2 bases and at J to 4 bases, leaving 17 bases not matched to a gene. The CDR3 covers 19 residues. The germline V gene has CDR1 LNHDA and CDR2 SQIVND (reference sequence).

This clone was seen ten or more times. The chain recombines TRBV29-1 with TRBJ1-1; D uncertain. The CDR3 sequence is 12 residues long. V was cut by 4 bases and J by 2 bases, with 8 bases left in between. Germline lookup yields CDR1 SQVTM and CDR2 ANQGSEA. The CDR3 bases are TGCAGCGTTGTTATCGTCAACACTGAAGCTTTCTTT. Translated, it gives CSVVIVNTEAFF.

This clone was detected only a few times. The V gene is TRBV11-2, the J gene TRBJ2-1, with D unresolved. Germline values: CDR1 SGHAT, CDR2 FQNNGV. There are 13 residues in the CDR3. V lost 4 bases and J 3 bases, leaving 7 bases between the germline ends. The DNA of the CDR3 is TGTGCCAGCAGCTCCCTGGTCTACAATGAGCAGTTCTTC. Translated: CASSSLVYNEQFF.

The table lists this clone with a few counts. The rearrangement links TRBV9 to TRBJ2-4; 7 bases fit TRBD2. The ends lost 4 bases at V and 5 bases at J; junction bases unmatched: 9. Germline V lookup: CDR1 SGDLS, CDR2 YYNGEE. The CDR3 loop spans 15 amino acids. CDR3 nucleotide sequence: TGTGCCAGCAGCCTATTTGGGGCGGGGGAAAACATTCAGTACTTC. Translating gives CASSLFGAGENIQYF.

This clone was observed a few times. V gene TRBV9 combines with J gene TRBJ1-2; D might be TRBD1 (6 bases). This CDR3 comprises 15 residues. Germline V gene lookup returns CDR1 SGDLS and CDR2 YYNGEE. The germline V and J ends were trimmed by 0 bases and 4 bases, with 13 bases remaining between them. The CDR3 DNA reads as TGTGCCAGCAGCGTAGATGGGACACTAGCCTATGGCTACACCTTC. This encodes CASSVDGTLAYGYTF.

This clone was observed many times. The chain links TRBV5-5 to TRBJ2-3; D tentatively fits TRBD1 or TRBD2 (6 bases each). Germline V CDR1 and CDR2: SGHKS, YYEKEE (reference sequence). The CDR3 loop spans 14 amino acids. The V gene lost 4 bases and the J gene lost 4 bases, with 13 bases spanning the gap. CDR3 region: CASSMGGPSDTQYF. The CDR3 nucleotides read TGTGCCAGCAGCATGGGGGGCCCATCAGATACGCAGTATTTT.

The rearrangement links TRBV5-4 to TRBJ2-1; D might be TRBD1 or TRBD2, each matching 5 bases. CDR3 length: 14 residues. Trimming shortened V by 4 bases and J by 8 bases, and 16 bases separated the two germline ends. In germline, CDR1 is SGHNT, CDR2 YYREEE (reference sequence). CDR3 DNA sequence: TGTGCCAGCAGCACATCAACGGGGCCCCATGAGCAGTTCTTC. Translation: CASSTSTGPHEQFF.

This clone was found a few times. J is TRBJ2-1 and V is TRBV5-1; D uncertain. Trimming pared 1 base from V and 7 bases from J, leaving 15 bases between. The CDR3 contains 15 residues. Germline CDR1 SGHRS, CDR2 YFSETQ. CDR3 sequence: CASSLTGGLPNEQFF. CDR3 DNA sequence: TGCGCCAGCAGCTTGACTGGTGGTCTACCGAATGAGCAGTTCTTC.

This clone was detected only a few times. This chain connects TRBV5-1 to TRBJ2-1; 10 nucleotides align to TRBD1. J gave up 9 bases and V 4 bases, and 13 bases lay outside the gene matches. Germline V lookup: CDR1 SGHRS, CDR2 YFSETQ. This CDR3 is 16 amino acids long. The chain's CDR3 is CASSPGTGAGAREQFF. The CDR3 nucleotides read TGCGCCAGCAGCCCAGGGACAGGGGCAGGGGCCCGTGAGCAGTTCTTC.

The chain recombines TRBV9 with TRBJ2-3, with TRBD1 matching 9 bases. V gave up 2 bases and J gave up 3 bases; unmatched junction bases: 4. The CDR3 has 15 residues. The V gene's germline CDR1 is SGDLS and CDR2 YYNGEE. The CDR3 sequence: CASSVGTGWTDTQYF. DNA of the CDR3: TGTGCCAGCAGCGTCGGGACAGGGTGGACAGATACGCAGTATTTT.

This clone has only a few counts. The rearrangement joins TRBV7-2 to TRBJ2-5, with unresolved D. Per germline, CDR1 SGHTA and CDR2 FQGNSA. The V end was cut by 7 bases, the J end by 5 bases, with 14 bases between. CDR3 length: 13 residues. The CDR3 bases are TGTGCCAGCAAAAGCCAACTGGGGGAGACCCAGTACTTC. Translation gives CASKSQLGETQYF.

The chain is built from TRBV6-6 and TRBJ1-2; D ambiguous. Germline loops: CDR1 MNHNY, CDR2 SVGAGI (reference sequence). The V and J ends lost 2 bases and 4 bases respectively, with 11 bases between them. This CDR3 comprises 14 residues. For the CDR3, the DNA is TGTGCCAGCAGTTACGGGTTAGGCAGCTATGGCTACACCTTC. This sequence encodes CASSYGLGSYGYTF.

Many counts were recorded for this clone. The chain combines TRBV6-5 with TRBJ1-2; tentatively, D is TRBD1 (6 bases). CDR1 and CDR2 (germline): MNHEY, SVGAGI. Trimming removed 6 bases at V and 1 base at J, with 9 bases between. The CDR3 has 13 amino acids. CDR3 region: CASRKDSNYGYTF. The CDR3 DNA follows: TGTGCCAGCAGAAAGGACAGTAACTATGGCTACACCTTC.

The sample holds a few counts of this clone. The CDR3 coding sequence is TGTGCCAGTAGACAGGGGCAAGCCAAAAACATTCAGTACTTC. Its protein is CASRQGQAKNIQYF. V is TRBV19 and J is TRBJ2-4, with 7 nucleotides matching TRBD1. V was pared by 6 bases and J by 0 bases, with 2 bases of the junction left unmatched. Per the germline V gene, CDR1 is LNHDA and CDR2 is SQIVND (reference sequence). The CDR3 has 14 residues.

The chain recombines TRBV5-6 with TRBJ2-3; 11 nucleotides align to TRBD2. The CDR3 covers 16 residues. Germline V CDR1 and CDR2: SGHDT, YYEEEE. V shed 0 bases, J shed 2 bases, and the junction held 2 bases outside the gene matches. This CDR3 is CASSLGLAGTTDTQYF. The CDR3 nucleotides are TGTGCCAGCAGCTTGGGACTAGCGGGGACCACAGATACGCAGTATTTT.

The CDR3 is CASSSLPVPGGAQYF. DNA for the CDR3: TGTGCCAGCAGTTCCCTCCCTGTGCCCGGCGGGGCGCAGTATTTT. The chain employs TRBV27 and TRBJ2-3, with D possibly matching TRBD2 (6 bases). Trimming took off 4 bases at V and 10 bases at J, with 21 bases between the two ends. CDR3 length equals 15 residues. Germline CDR1 and CDR2: MNHEY and SMNVEV (reference sequence).

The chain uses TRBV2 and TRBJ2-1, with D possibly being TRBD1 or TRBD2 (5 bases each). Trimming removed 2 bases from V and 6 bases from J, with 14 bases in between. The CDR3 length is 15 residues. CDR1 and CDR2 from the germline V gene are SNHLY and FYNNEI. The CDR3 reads CASSELIMRGNEQFF. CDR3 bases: TGTGCCAGCAGTGAATTGATTATGAGGGGCAATGAGCAGTTCTTC.

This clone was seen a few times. The CDR3 loop reads CAIRAGTWSSGNTIYF. Here the CDR3 DNA reads TGTGCCATCAGGGCCGGGACATGGAGCTCTGGAAACACCATATATTTT. The V and J genes are TRBV10-3 and TRBJ1-3; D possibly corresponds to TRBD1 (6 bases). Germline assignment: CDR1 ENHRY and CDR2 SYGVKD. Trimming pared 6 bases from V and 0 bases from J, leaving 15 bases between. The length of the CDR3 is 16 residues.

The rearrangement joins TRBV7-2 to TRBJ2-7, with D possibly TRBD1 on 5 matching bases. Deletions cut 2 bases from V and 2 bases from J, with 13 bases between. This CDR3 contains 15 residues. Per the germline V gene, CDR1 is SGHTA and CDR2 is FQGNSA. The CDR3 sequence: CASSLSWGSTYEQYF. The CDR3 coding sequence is TGTGCCAGCAGCTTAAGTTGGGGCAGTACCTACGAGCAGTACTTC.

CDR3 protein: CASEGGPSQPQHF. CDR3 sequence (DNA): TGTGCCAGCGAAGGGGGGCCATCTCAGCCCCAGCATTTT. The genes are TRBV2 and TRBJ1-5; a possible D gene is TRBD1 (6 bases). The CDR3 has 13 amino acids. Germline CDR1 and CDR2: SNHLY and FYNNEI. The V end was cut by 8 bases, the J end by 6 bases, with 14 bases between.

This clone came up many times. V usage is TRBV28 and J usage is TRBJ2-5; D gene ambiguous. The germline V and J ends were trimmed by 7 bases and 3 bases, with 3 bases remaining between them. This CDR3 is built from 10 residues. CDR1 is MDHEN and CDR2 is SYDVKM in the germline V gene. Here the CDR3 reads CASKEETQYF. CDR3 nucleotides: TGTGCCAGCAAGGAAGAGACCCAGTACTTC. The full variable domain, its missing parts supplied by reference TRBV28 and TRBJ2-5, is DVKVTQSSRYLVKRTGEKVFLECVQDMDHENMFWYRQDPGLGLRLIYFSYDVKMKEKGDIPEGYSVSREKKERFSLILESASTNQTSMYLCASKEETQYFGPGTRLLVL.